Sequencing of this T cell receptor beta chain was carried out in a study of shared clonotypes between healthy human individuals. Study-wide results and caveats: Owing to a small donor count, the genetic and exposure-history diversity represented was limited. Compared with clonotypes that all four donors shared, non-shared clonotypes had lower generation probabilities. Sorted-subset sequencing was shown by rarefaction to be incomplete despite large depth.

Genomic DNA per cell subset filled all wells of several immunoSEQ plates. Generated by immunoSEQ multiplex PCR, the TCRdb table keeps only in-frame clones and is missing some. The sample carries 600,000 to 750,000 clones, roughly 70% recorded once. V gave up 5 bases and J gave up 1 base, with 11 bases separating them. Germline V gene data show CDR1 as MDHEN and CDR2 as SYDVKM. This CDR3 has 14 amino acids. A note on this clone: Antigen specificity is unknown.

This rearrangement joins TRBV28 to TRBJ1-1; D possibly corresponds to TRBD1 (6 bases). Sequenced material: memory CD4+ T cells sorted from blood. Sample subset: CD45RA-negative fraction. This receptor was obtained from a woman aged 25 to 45 in good health. In nucleotides, the CDR3 is TGTGCCAGCAGTCCACGGACAGCGAACACTGAAGCTTTCTTT. This sequence encodes CASSPRTANTEAFF.